This TCR beta chain is drawn from a study of shared clonotypes between healthy human individuals. There are 14 residues in the CDR3. V lost 6 bases to trimming and J lost 5 bases; unmatched junction nucleotides: 9. CDR1 and CDR2 from the germline V gene are MDHEN and SYDVKM. Measured with immunoSEQ multiplex PCR; TCRdb has only the in-frame clones, and not every one. In the table there are fewer than 550,000 clones, about 79% of which are singletons. Sequenced: PBMCs. The chain carries TRBV28 and TRBJ1-1; 7 bases align to TRBD1. The clonotype originates from a middle-aged woman in good health. Some clones in this sample may be carry-over from other donors' samples. This CDR3 reads CASRTQGVQTEAFF. Here the CDR3 DNA reads TGTGCCAGCAGAACCCAGGGGGTGCAAACTGAAGCTTTCTTT.